This T cell receptor (beta chain) was obtained from a study of cytomegalovirus exposure and HLA in healthy donors. In the PCR, 60 Vbeta and 13 Jbeta primers were used. TCRdb's copy holds only in-frame clones and misses some; the assay was immunoSEQ multiplex PCR. The sample yields approximately 150,000 clones, roughly three quarters seen once. Unmatched junction bases numbered 12, after V lost 6 bases and J lost 7 bases. CDR1 is SEHNR, CDR2 FQNEAQ, per germline (reference sequence). The CDR3 covers 14 residues. Donors counted as nominally healthy when sampled, yet unrecorded immune exposures were likely. Findings of the study overall: Of the V segments, some could not be distinguished, including TRBV6-2 and TRBV6-3, and were excluded. Sequencing depth roughly uniform across donors was assumed in presence/absence analyses. It was reportedly the case that the classifier diagnosed cytomegalovirus status with high specificity and sensitivity.

In this sample, this clone turned up a few times. Its target is unknown. The V call is TRBV7-9, the J call TRBJ2-7, with 7 bases fitting TRBD1. This clonotype was sampled from a man between 18 and 29 years old in good health and CMV-seropositive. The material sequenced was PBMCs. The CDR3 nucleotides read TGTGCCAGCAGTCCTCCGGGACAGCTAGGAGAGCAGTACGTC. Translated, it gives CASSPPGQLGEQYV.